These 9 T cell receptor beta chains were sequenced from one sample in a study of blood T cell repertoires in COVID-19. Some clones are missing from TCRdb's copy, which holds only in-frame ones; the method was immunoSEQ multiplex PCR. The table includes over 45,000 clones, 75% to 85% detected once. Sequenced material: peripheral blood. All receptors derive from a man in his forties or fifties with acute or convalescent COVID-19.

This chain links TRBV5-1 with TRBJ2-3; 8 nucleotides line up with TRBD1. J lost 5 bases, V lost 2 bases, and 4 bases had no gene match. Germline V gene data show CDR1 as SGHRS and CDR2 as YFSETQ. This CDR3 region has 14 residues. For the CDR3, the DNA is TGCGCCAGCAGCTTACAGGGGGGTGGAGATACGCAGTATTTT. This encodes CASSLQGGGDTQYF.

This sequence joins TRBV30 and TRBJ1-1; D is unclear. CDR1 is GTSNPN and CDR2 is SVGIG in the germline V gene (reference sequence). V lost 0 bases and J 1 base, leaving 6 bases between the germline ends. The CDR3 length is 13 residues. The DNA of the CDR3 is TGTGCCTGGAGTGTTAGGAGGAACACTGAAGCTTTCTTT. Amino acids: CAWSVRRNTEAFF.

J is TRBJ1-6 and V is TRBV2; D unclear. Germline loops: CDR1 SNHLY, CDR2 FYNNEI. The CDR3 extends over 13 amino acids. V lost 6 bases and J lost 7, with 10 bases in between. The CDR3 spells CASRPGGNSPLHF. The CDR3 DNA is TGTGCCAGCAGACCGGGAGGCAATTCACCCCTCCACTTT.

V and J are TRBV9 and TRBJ2-5; possible D gene TRBD2, 5 bases. The germline gives CDR1 SGDLS, CDR2 YYNGEE. CDR3 length: 12 residues. V lost 6 bases and J 4 bases, leaving 10 bases between the germline ends. CDR3 residues: CASKGGGETQYF. The CDR3 DNA reads as TGTGCCAGCAAAGGAGGCGGAGAGACCCAGTACTTC.

The chain carries TRBV15 and TRBJ1-5, with 8 nucleotides matching TRBD1. The CDR3 has 14 residues. The V gene end was trimmed by 5 bases and the J gene end by 4 bases; junction bases not matched to a gene: 4. CDR1 LNHNV and CDR2 YYDKDF come from the germline V gene (reference sequence). The CDR3 DNA reads TGTGCCACCAGCCCCCGACAGGGGAATCAGCCCCAGCATTTT. This encodes CATSPRQGNQPQHF.

The CDR3 here is CASSDTHRETQYF. DNA for the CDR3: TGTGCCAGCAGTGATACCCACAGAGAGACCCAGTACTTC. The rearrangement uses TRBV2 and TRBJ2-5, with D hard to call. Looked up from germline, CDR1 is SNHLY and CDR2 is FYNNEI. This CDR3 has 13 residues. The V and J ends lost 3 bases and 4 bases respectively, with 9 bases between them.

The chain links TRBV15 to TRBJ1-1; 10 bases fit TRBD1. The CDR3 sequence is 15 residues long. J lost 3 bases, V lost 3 bases, and 4 bases had no gene match. From germline, CDR1 is LNHNV and CDR2 YYDKDF (reference sequence). CDR3 coding DNA: TGTGCCACCAGCAGTGAGGACAGGGGGGACACTGAAGCTTTCTTT. Translated, it gives CATSSEDRGDTEAFF.

The gene calls are TRBV18 and TRBJ2-5; 9 bases fit TRBD1. The germline V gene has CDR1 KGHSH and CDR2 LQKENI. The CDR3 loop spans 13 amino acids. The trim removed 4 bases at V and 3 bases at J, leaving 0 bases unmatched. The CDR3 region has the DNA TGTGCCAGCTCACGGGACAGGGAAGAGACCCAGTACTTC. This gives the protein CASSRDREETQYF.

The V and J genes are TRBV3-1 (or the pseudogene TRBV3-2) and TRBJ2-4; TRBD2 agrees at 9 bases. The CDR3 extends over 19 amino acids. The germline V gene has CDR1 LGHDT and CDR2 YNNKEL (reference sequence). The ends lost 2 bases at V and 3 bases at J; junction bases unmatched: 14. Written as DNA, the CDR3 is TGTGCCAGCAGCCAACGAGCGGGGGGCCCTGCCCTAGTCAAAAACATTCAGTACTTC. Its protein product is CASSQRAGGPALVKNIQYF.